This T cell receptor beta chain was recovered during a study of T cell repertoires in cytomegalovirus infection. Study-level background: Indications came from public TCR beta signatures; they pointed to CMV infection and to a matching HLA type.

This CDR3 region has 13 residues. Per germline, CDR1 MNHEY and CDR2 SVGEGT. The ends were cut back, 2 bases at V and 3 bases at J, with 7 bases in the middle. TCRdb recomputed calls from the reads with MiXCR, one row per CDR3 protein. The table has hundreds of thousands of distinct CDR3 sequences, 17% seen once. This clonotype was counted between two and nine times. The chain links TRBV6-2 or TRBV6-3 to TRBJ1-1, with D hard to call. The origin of this receptor is a human donor in good health (CMV status not recorded). Some clones in this sample may be carry-over from other donors' samples. Sequencing was performed on PBMCs. CDR3 in amino acids: CASSYIWDTEAFF. The DNA for the CDR3 is TGTGCCAGCAGTTACATCTGGGACACTGAAGCTTTCTTT.